This note documents a single T cell receptor beta chain sequence. Original analysis: Amplification of reference gene primers was used by the study to estimate nucleated cell counts. Generated by immunoSEQ multiplex PCR, the TCRdb table keeps only in-frame clones and is missing some. Clonal size and the V and J genes are those of that table, whereas D and trimming came from the DNA. The sample lists 200,000 to 250,000 clones; roughly 81% were seen once. This specimen belongs to a study of blood T cell repertoires in COVID-19. The CDR3 covers 14 residues. Germline V gene sequence: CDR1 MNHEY, CDR2 SVGAGI. The V segment lost 5 bases and the J segment 6 bases; nucleotides outside the gene matches: 9.

V and J are TRBV6-5 and TRBJ1-1; 7 positions agree with TRBD1. This clonotype originated in a man in his forties with acute or convalescent COVID-19. The sequencing sample was made of peripheral blood. In DNA form, the CDR3 reads TGTGCCAGCAGTCCGGGACAGAAGTTCTCTGAAGCTTTCTTT. Encoded protein: CASSPGQKFSEAFF.